These T cell receptor beta chains were read from a single sample in a study of blood T cell repertoires in COVID-19. Assay: immunoSEQ multiplex PCR; the TCRdb copy retains only in-frame clones and omits some. The repertoire consists of 70,000 to 85,000 clones, with less than 95% occurring once and the leading ten covering about 5%. Sequences were obtained from peripheral blood. These receptors were collected from a woman aged 55-69 years with active COVID-19. Each CDR3 is given with its conserved first and last residue. D genes are given only for firm matches. Size is stated for part of the rows, as once, few or many counts, or as a class when the clone is expanded.

J gene: TRBJ1-2
D gene: -
clone size: -
V gene: TRBV7-9
CDR3 protein: CASRRPAEVEVYGYTF
CDR3 DNA: TGTGCCAGCAGACGTCCCGCGGAAGTGGAAGTCTATGGCTACACCTTC

J gene: TRBJ1-1
D gene: TRBD1
clone size: -
V gene: TRBV5-1
CDR3 protein: CASSSRGGQGVGTEAFF
CDR3 DNA: TGCGCCAGCAGCTCGAGAGGAGGACAGGGGGTCGGCACTGAAGCTTTCTTT

J gene: TRBJ1-2
D gene: -
clone size: -
V gene: TRBV5-1
CDR3 protein: CASSLVAGTATNYGYTF
CDR3 DNA: TGCGCCAGCAGCTTGGTGGCAGGGACTGCAACTAACTATGGCTACACCTTC

J gene: TRBJ1-1
D gene: -
clone size: -
V gene: TRBV28
CDR3 protein: CASSSHSGAFF
CDR3 DNA: TGTGCCAGCAGTTCCCACAGTGGCGCTTTCTTT

J gene: TRBJ1-1
D gene: TRBD1
clone size: many
V gene: TRBV6-6
CDR3 protein: CASSSKSTGTGTEAFF
CDR3 DNA: TGTGCCAGCAGTTCCAAATCGACAGGGACTGGGACTGAAGCTTTCTTT

J gene: TRBJ2-3
D gene: TRBD2
clone size: -
V gene: TRBV3-1/TRBV3-2
CDR3 protein: CASSQTSGGSDTQYF
CDR3 DNA: TGTGCCAGCAGCCAGACTAGCGGGGGATCAGATACGCAGTATTTT

J gene: TRBJ2-3
D gene: TRBD1
clone size: -
V gene: TRBV7-9
CDR3 protein: CASSAAGGAKDTQYF
CDR3 DNA: TGTGCCAGCAGCGCCGCAGGGGGCGCGAAAGATACGCAGTATTTT

J gene: TRBJ1-1
D gene: -
clone size: -
V gene: TRBV19
CDR3 protein: CASSSQGWVAEAFF
CDR3 DNA: TGTGCCAGTAGTAGTCAGGGGTGGGTGGCTGAAGCTTTCTTT

J gene: TRBJ2-1
D gene: TRBD1
clone size: -
V gene: TRBV19
CDR3 protein: CASSKEGQGGSNEQFF
CDR3 DNA: TGTGCCAGTAGTAAGGAGGGACAGGGGGGCTCAAATGAGCAGTTCTTC

J gene: TRBJ1-3
D gene: TRBD1
clone size: -
V gene: TRBV7-9
CDR3 protein: CASSTLDRVTGNTIYF
CDR3 DNA: TGTGCCAGCAGCACCCTGGACAGGGTGACAGGAAACACCATATATTTT

J gene: TRBJ1-4
D gene: -
clone size: -
V gene: TRBV6-5
CDR3 protein: CASRTQANEKLFF
CDR3 DNA: TGTGCCAGCAGAACACAGGCTAATGAAAAACTGTTTTTT

J gene: TRBJ1-6
D gene: -
clone size: few
V gene: TRBV7-9
CDR3 protein: CASSFPDDRSSYNSPLHF
CDR3 DNA: TGTGCCAGCAGCTTCCCCGATGACAGGAGCTCCTATAATTCACCCCTCCACTTT

J gene: TRBJ1-4
D gene: TRBD1
clone size: few
V gene: TRBV30
CDR3 protein: CAFNRGGNEKLFF
CDR3 DNA: TGTGCCTTCAATAGAGGGGGCAATGAAAAACTGTTTTTT

J gene: TRBJ1-4
D gene: TRBD1
clone size: few
V gene: TRBV20-1
CDR3 protein: CSASGQGTLVTNEKLFF
CDR3 DNA: TGCAGTGCTAGTGGACAGGGGACATTGGTAACTAATGAAAAACTGTTTTTT

J gene: TRBJ2-7
D gene: TRBD2
clone size: -
V gene: TRBV2
CDR3 protein: CASSTRTSGVSYEQYF
CDR3 DNA: TGTGCCAGCAGTACCCGGACTAGCGGGGTCTCCTACGAGCAGTACTTC

J gene: TRBJ2-7
D gene: TRBD1
clone size: -
V gene: TRBV7-9
CDR3 protein: CASSKGDRAYEQYF
CDR3 DNA: TGTGCCAGCAGCAAGGGGGACAGAGCCTACGAGCAGTACTTC

J gene: TRBJ2-7
D gene: TRBD2
clone size: -
V gene: TRBV6-2/TRBV6-3
CDR3 protein: CASSDSGTRRSEQYF
CDR3 DNA: TGTGCCAGCAGTGACTCCGGGACTAGAAGGAGCGAGCAGTACTTC

J gene: TRBJ2-3
D gene: TRBD1
clone size: -
V gene: TRBV25-1
CDR3 protein: CASSDYGTGTDTQYF
CDR3 DNA: TGTGCCAGCAGTGATTATGGGACAGGGACAGATACGCAGTATTTT

J gene: TRBJ2-7
D gene: TRBD1
clone size: -
V gene: TRBV2
CDR3 protein: CASGQGTLGQYF
CDR3 DNA: TGTGCCAGCGGACAGGGGACACTAGGGCAGTACTTC

J gene: TRBJ1-1
D gene: -
clone size: -
V gene: TRBV19
CDR3 protein: CASSTNMNTEAFF
CDR3 DNA: TGTGCCAGTAGTACTAATATGAACACTGAAGCTTTCTTT

J gene: TRBJ1-1
D gene: TRBD1
clone size: -
V gene: TRBV5-1
CDR3 protein: CASSPGTGRGYTEAFF
CDR3 DNA: TGCGCCAGCAGCCCCGGGACAGGGCGAGGGTACACTGAAGCTTTCTTT

J gene: TRBJ2-2
D gene: -
clone size: -
V gene: TRBV6-5
CDR3 protein: CASREGQGTGELFF
CDR3 DNA: TGTGCCAGCAGGGAGGGTCAAGGGACCGGGGAGCTGTTTTTT

J gene: TRBJ1-2
D gene: TRBD1
clone size: -
V gene: TRBV19
CDR3 protein: CASTSDRPGLFYGYTF
CDR3 DNA: TGTGCCAGTACCTCGGACAGGCCTGGATTATTTTATGGCTACACCTTC

J gene: TRBJ2-7
D gene: TRBD2
clone size: -
V gene: TRBV5-1
CDR3 protein: CARGAESGLAPYEQYF
CDR3 DNA: TGCGCCCGCGGGGCCGAGTCGGGACTAGCTCCCTACGAGCAGTACTTC

J gene: TRBJ2-4
D gene: TRBD2
clone size: -
V gene: TRBV19
CDR3 protein: CASSARAGVAKNIQYF
CDR3 DNA: TGTGCCAGTAGTGCCCGAGCGGGAGTAGCCAAAAACATTCAGTACTTC

J gene: TRBJ1-1
D gene: -
clone size: once
V gene: TRBV19
CDR3 protein: CASRPGWRGTEAFF
CDR3 DNA: TGTGCCAGTAGGCCCGGTTGGCGAGGAACTGAAGCTTTCTTT

J gene: TRBJ2-7
D gene: TRBD1
clone size: -
V gene: TRBV19
CDR3 protein: CASRIYVDRGANEQYF
CDR3 DNA: TGTGCCAGTAGGATATATGTAGACAGGGGGGCTAACGAGCAGTACTTC

J gene: TRBJ1-2
D gene: TRBD1
clone size: -
V gene: TRBV28
CDR3 protein: CASSSLTGNYGYTF
CDR3 DNA: TGTGCCAGCAGTTCCCTGACAGGGAACTATGGCTACACCTTC

J gene: TRBJ1-2
D gene: -
clone size: -
V gene: TRBV6-1
CDR3 protein: CASSEGPQMADYTF
CDR3 DNA: TGTGCCAGCAGTGAAGGGCCCCAGATGGCCGACTACACCTTC

J gene: TRBJ1-3
D gene: TRBD1
clone size: once
V gene: TRBV6-5
CDR3 protein: CASRVGQGSGNTIYF
CDR3 DNA: TGTGCCAGCAGGGTGGGACAGGGGTCTGGAAACACCATATATTTT

J gene: TRBJ1-1
D gene: -
clone size: -
V gene: TRBV13
CDR3 protein: CASSSGLYTEAFF
CDR3 DNA: TGTGCCAGCAGCTCAGGACTGTACACTGAAGCTTTCTTT

J gene: TRBJ1-1
D gene: -
clone size: once
V gene: TRBV29-1
CDR3 protein: CSVKVGGLNTEAFF
CDR3 DNA: TGCAGCGTTAAGGTCGGGGGATTGAACACTGAAGCTTTCTTT

J gene: TRBJ2-2
D gene: TRBD1
clone size: -
V gene: TRBV27
CDR3 protein: CASSLSTNRGPGTGELFF
CDR3 DNA: TGTGCCAGCAGTTTATCCACGAACAGGGGTCCGGGCACCGGGGAGCTGTTTTTT

J gene: TRBJ2-7
D gene: TRBD1
clone size: -
V gene: TRBV23-1
CDR3 protein: CASREPCRTGDSSYEQYF
CDR3 DNA: TGCGCCAGCAGAGAACCCTGTCGAACAGGGGATTCTTCCTACGAGCAGTATTTC

J gene: TRBJ2-4
D gene: TRBD2
clone size: -
V gene: TRBV5-1
CDR3 protein: CASSLGLAGAVDIQYF
CDR3 DNA: TGCGCCAGCAGTCTCGGGCTAGCGGGAGCTGTGGACATTCAGTACTTC

J gene: TRBJ2-3
D gene: TRBD2
clone size: -
V gene: TRBV18
CDR3 protein: CASSPPGTSGTDTQYF
CDR3 DNA: TGTGCCAGCTCACCACCTGGGACTAGCGGCACAGATACGCAGTATTTT

J gene: TRBJ2-1
D gene: -
clone size: -
V gene: TRBV7-9
CDR3 protein: CASSFQNSYNEQFF
CDR3 DNA: TGTGCCAGCAGCTTCCAGAACTCCTACAATGAGCAGTTCTTC

J gene: TRBJ1-2
D gene: -
clone size: -
V gene: TRBV28
CDR3 protein: CASSLDTTNYGYTF
CDR3 DNA: TGTGCCAGCAGTTTGGACACAACTAACTATGGCTACACCTTC

J gene: TRBJ1-1
D gene: -
clone size: -
V gene: TRBV18
CDR3 protein: CASSREGNTEAFF
CDR3 DNA: TGTGCCAGCTCAAGGGAGGGGAACACTGAAGCTTTCTTT

J gene: TRBJ1-1
D gene: -
clone size: few
V gene: TRBV19
CDR3 protein: CASTLGRGIGTEAFF
CDR3 DNA: TGTGCCAGTACCCTAGGGCGGGGAATTGGCACTGAAGCTTTCTTT

J gene: TRBJ2-7
D gene: TRBD1
clone size: -
V gene: TRBV15
CDR3 protein: CATRATGTPLYEQYF
CDR3 DNA: TGTGCCACCAGAGCGACAGGGACCCCGCTCTACGAGCAGTACTTC

J gene: TRBJ1-6
D gene: -
clone size: -
V gene: TRBV10-3
CDR3 protein: CAIGARGNSPLHF
CDR3 DNA: TGTGCCATCGGAGCCAGAGGGAATTCACCCCTCCACTTT

J gene: TRBJ2-4
D gene: -
clone size: few
V gene: TRBV6-1
CDR3 protein: CASSEPGAESKNIQYF
CDR3 DNA: TGTGCCAGCAGTGAGCCAGGGGCCGAGTCCAAAAACATTCAGTACTTC

J gene: TRBJ2-1
D gene: TRBD2
clone size: -
V gene: TRBV7-8
CDR3 protein: CASSLGLAGGEQFF
CDR3 DNA: TGTGCCAGCAGCTTAGGACTAGCGGGAGGTGAGCAGTTCTTC

J gene: TRBJ2-1
D gene: TRBD1
clone size: -
V gene: TRBV4-1
CDR3 protein: CASSPRDRGGGEQFF
CDR3 DNA: TGCGCCAGCAGCCCCCGGGACAGGGGTGGTGGTGAGCAGTTCTTC

J gene: TRBJ2-2
D gene: TRBD1
clone size: once
V gene: TRBV29-1
CDR3 protein: CSVEGTGTPGELFF
CDR3 DNA: TGCAGCGTTGAGGGGACAGGGACTCCCGGGGAGCTGTTTTTT

J gene: TRBJ2-3
D gene: TRBD1
clone size: -
V gene: TRBV10-3
CDR3 protein: CAISRGVTGATQYF
CDR3 DNA: TGTGCCATCAGTAGAGGCGTCACAGGGGCTACGCAGTATTTT